The clone carrying this TCR beta chain turned up a few times. V lost 5 bases, J lost 8 bases, and 7 bases stayed unmatched. The CDR3 is 13 amino acids. The germline V gene has CDR1 MNHEY and CDR2 SMNVEV (reference sequence). The TCRbeta library was prepared with unique molecular identifiers. A single record per CDR3 protein comes from TCRdb applying MiXCR to the PCR reads. This table holds over 450,000 distinct CDR3 sequences, about 10% found once. This specimen belongs to a study of T-cell reconstitution after alpha-beta-depleted transplantation in children. The sequences come from PBMCs, collected before TCRalphabeta/CD19-depleted stem cell transplant. The chain uses TRBV27 and TRBJ1-1; 8 nucleotides match TRBD1. The receptor's source is a child aged 2 to 9 with inherited bone marrow failure, due to receive a stem cell transplant. As DNA, the CDR3 is TGTGCCAGCAGTGGACCTGGACAGGGAGAAGCTTTCTTT. Translation: CASSGPGQGEAFF.